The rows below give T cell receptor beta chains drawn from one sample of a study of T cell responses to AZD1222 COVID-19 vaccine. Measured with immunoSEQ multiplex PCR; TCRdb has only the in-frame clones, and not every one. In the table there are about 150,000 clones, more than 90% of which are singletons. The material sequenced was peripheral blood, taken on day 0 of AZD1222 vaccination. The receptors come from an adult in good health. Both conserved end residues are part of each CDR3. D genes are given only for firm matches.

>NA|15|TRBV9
CASTLEALSFYGYTF
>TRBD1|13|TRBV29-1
CSVTGDGNQPQHF
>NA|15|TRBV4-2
CASSLNPDGGPGYTF
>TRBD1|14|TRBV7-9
CASSLRDRAGGYTF
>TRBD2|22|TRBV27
CASSLYGARTRIAGINYNEQFF
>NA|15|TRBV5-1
CASTPEWGHINEQFF
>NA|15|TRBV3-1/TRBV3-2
CASSQDREKGYGYTF
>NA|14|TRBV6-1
CASSEATRNSPLHF
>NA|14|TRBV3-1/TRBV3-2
CASSQYDVGIGYTF
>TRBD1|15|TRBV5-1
CASSSGTGTQETQYF
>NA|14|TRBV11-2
CASSFGGSAYEQYF
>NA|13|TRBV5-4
CASQRNRGSTIYF
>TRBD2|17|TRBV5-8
CASSFGRVRGGLNEQFF
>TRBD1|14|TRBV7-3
CASSSGQGYNEQFF
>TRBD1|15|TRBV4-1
CASSQVDRGITEAFF
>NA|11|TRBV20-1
CSPNRGQGYTF
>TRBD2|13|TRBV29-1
CSDLSGNTDTQYF
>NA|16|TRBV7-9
CASSGRGLLGRETQYF